Following are 32 T cell receptor beta chains from one sample sequenced in a study of identical twins' blood T cells. Each CDR3 protein is one row after TCRdb ran MiXCR on the 5' RACE reads. The data hold about 370,000 distinct CDR3 sequences, with over 25% observed a single time. Material: PBMCs. These TCRs come from a woman between 18 and 50 years old in good health.

The chain couples TRBV18 to TRBJ1-2; TRBD1 agrees at 8 bases. Germline lookup yields CDR1 KGHSH and CDR2 LQKENI. J gave up 5 bases and V 3 bases, and 14 bases lay outside the gene matches. This CDR3 comprises 17 residues. The CDR3 loop is CASSPGQGSLTFYGYTF. CDR3 in DNA: TGTGCCAGCTCACCCGGACAGGGTTCCCTGACTTTTTATGGCTACACCTTC.

Details on this clonotype: A read error may explain this, as a much larger clone is one base away. The V call is TRBV10-3, the J call TRBJ1-3; D uncertain. Germline V CDR1 and CDR2: ENHRY, SYGVKD. V lost 10 bases to trimming and J lost 5 bases, with 9 bases between them. There are 11 residues in the CDR3. CDR3 sequence: CATSARNTIYF. CDR3 sequence (DNA): TGTGCCACCAGCGCTAGAAACACCATATATTTT.

The J gene is TRBJ2-1, the V gene TRBV20-1; D is tentatively TRBD1 or TRBD2 (5 bases each). The V gene's germline CDR1 is DFQATT and CDR2 SNEGSKA (reference sequence). This CDR3 has 11 amino acids. Trimming took 6 bases from V and 9 from J, leaving 12 bases between them. In DNA form, the CDR3 reads TGCAGTGCCCTTTCGGGGCCTGAGCAGTTCTTC. Its translation is CSALSGPEQFF.

The chain employs TRBV7-2 and TRBJ1-1; D remains unclear. The length of the CDR3 is 14 residues. CDR1 and CDR2 (germline): SGHTA, FQGNSA. V was trimmed by 5 bases and J by 4 bases, leaving 14 bases between them. This CDR3 is CASSSMPGVTEAFF. The CDR3 region has the DNA TGTGCCAGCAGCAGTATGCCTGGGGTCACTGAAGCTTTCTTT.

This chain connects TRBV7-9 to TRBJ1-5; 9 positions agree with TRBD1. The germline gives CDR1 SEHNR, CDR2 FQNEAQ (reference sequence). V lost 5 bases, J lost 2 bases, and 13 bases stayed unmatched. CDR3 length: 18 residues. This chain's CDR3 is CASSPGQGASYGNQPQHF. Written as DNA, the CDR3 is TGTGCCAGCAGCCCGGGACAGGGTGCCTCCTACGGCAATCAGCCCCAGCATTTT.

This clonotype appeared a few times. The chain recombines TRBV5-4 with TRBJ2-3, with D possibly TRBD2 on 6 matching bases. The CDR3 length is 15 residues. CDR1 is SGHNT and CDR2 is YYREEE in the germline V gene (reference sequence). Deletions cut 4 bases from V and 1 base from J, with 13 bases between. The CDR3 reads CASSPGLPRTDTQYF. The CDR3 DNA follows: TGTGCCAGCAGCCCGGGACTTCCCCGCACAGATACGCAGTATTTT.

The CDR3 loop reads CASSFGVTTSYEQYF. DNA of the CDR3: TGTGCCAGCAGCTTTGGTGTCACCACCTCCTACGAGCAGTACTTC. The rearrangement links TRBV7-9 to TRBJ2-7; D gene unclear. Germline V gene lookup returns CDR1 SEHNR and CDR2 FQNEAQ (reference sequence). The CDR3 spans 15 residues. V lost 3 bases, J lost 0 bases, and 12 bases lay in between. The variable domain in full, with the rest retrieved from reference TRBV7-9 and TRBJ2-7, is DTGVSQNPRHKITKRGQNVTFRCDPISEHNRLYWYRQTLGQGPEFLTYFQNEAQLEKSRLLSDRFSAERPKGSFSTLEIQRTEQGDSAMYLCASSFGVTTSYEQYFGPGTRLTVT.

In its sample, this clonotype was seen once. V gene TRBV5-1 combines with J gene TRBJ2-3; the D is unclear. Germline CDR1 SGHRS, CDR2 YFSETQ. V was cut by 0 bases and J by 3 bases, with 11 bases left in between. This CDR3 comprises 15 residues. This CDR3 reads CASSLGAENTDTQYF. The CDR3 bases are TGCGCCAGCAGCTTGGGGGCAGAAAATACAGATACGCAGTATTTT.

The DNA for the CDR3 is TGCAGTGCTGACCGAGTCGCGGGAGCGACAGATACGCAGTATTTT. This sequence encodes CSADRVAGATDTQYF. This sequence joins TRBV20-1 and TRBJ2-3; the match to TRBD2 covers 7 bases. V was clipped by 5 bases and J by 3 bases; unmatched bases: 11. Germline loops: CDR1 DFQATT, CDR2 SNEGSKA (reference sequence). This CDR3 region has 15 residues.

V and J are TRBV7-9 and TRBJ2-7, with 9 bases matching TRBD1. The V and J ends lost 8 bases and 13 bases, in that order; junction bases with no gene match: 18. The CDR3 covers 14 residues. The germline CDR1 and CDR2 sequences are SEHNR and FQNEAQ (reference sequence). The CDR3 loop reads CASHKVAPGQGLYF. The CDR3 nucleotides are TGTGCCAGCCACAAAGTAGCACCGGGACAGGGTTTATACTTC. The variable domain in full, completed from reference TRBV7-9 and TRBJ2-7, reads DTGVSQNPRHKITKRGQNVTFRCDPISEHNRLYWYRQTLGQGPEFLTYFQNEAQLEKSRLLSDRFSAERPKGSFSTLEIQRTEQGDSAMYLCASHKVAPGQGLYFGPGTRLTVT.

The chain has TRBV29-1 and TRBJ1-1; tentative D call: TRBD1 (5 bases). V lost 6 bases and J lost 1, with 18 bases in between. From germline, CDR1 is SQVTM and CDR2 ANQGSEA. CDR3 size: 15 residues. The CDR3 region is CSVVPRQWANTEAFF. The CDR3 bases are TGCAGCGTCGTTCCGAGACAGTGGGCGAACACTGAAGCTTTCTTT.

This sequence joins TRBV6-6 and TRBJ2-7; the D gene is possibly TRBD2 (6 bases). V dropped 2 bases and J dropped 2 bases, with 16 bases sitting between them. The CDR3 spans 16 residues. CDR1 is MNHNY, CDR2 SVGAGI, per germline (reference sequence). CDR3 in amino acids: CASSYPDPGRPYEQYF. The CDR3 DNA follows: TGTGCCAGCAGTTACCCGGACCCTGGGAGGCCCTACGAGCAGTACTTC.

The chain combines TRBV19 with TRBJ2-7, with D perhaps matching TRBD2 (6 bases). V lost 6 bases and J lost 6, with 18 bases in between. The CDR3 is 14 amino acids. The germline V gene has CDR1 LNHDA and CDR2 SQIVND (reference sequence). The CDR3 protein is CASSQHGGVSEQYF. CDR3 sequence (DNA): TGTGCCAGTAGCCAACATGGAGGGGTAAGCGAGCAGTACTTC. The whole variable domain, remainder taken from reference TRBV19 and TRBJ2-7, is DGGITQSPKYLFRKEGQNVTLSCEQNLNHDAMYWYRQDPGQGLRLIYYSQIVNDFQKGDIAEGYSVSREKKESFPLTVTSAQKNPTAFYLCASSQHGGVSEQYFGPGTRLTVT.

V is TRBV20-1 and J is TRBJ1-2, with D unresolved. CDR1 is DFQATT and CDR2 is SNEGSKA in the germline V gene (reference sequence). Between the trimmed V and J ends, which lost 2 bases and 4 bases, there was a span of 8 bases. CDR3 length equals 12 residues. DNA for the CDR3: TGCAGTGCTAGAAACGCTGGCTATGGCTACACCTTC. Protein sequence: CSARNAGYGYTF.

V and J are TRBV5-1 and TRBJ1-1; 7 nucleotides match TRBD1. This CDR3 has 14 residues. The germline CDR1 and CDR2 sequences are SGHRS and YFSETQ. V trimming: 4 bases; J trimming: 4 bases; junction bases outside the gene matches: 7. The CDR3 coding sequence is TGCGCCAGCAGCCAAGGGACAGAGGCCACTGAAGCTTTCTTT. As protein: CASSQGTEATEAFF.

The V and J genes are TRBV20-1 and TRBJ1-1, with 7 bases that match TRBD1. The ends lost 3 bases at V and 5 bases at J; junction bases unmatched: 3. The CDR3 sequence is 12 residues long. CDR1 DFQATT and CDR2 SNEGSKA come from the germline V gene (reference sequence). CDR3 sequence (DNA): TGCAGTGCTAGCCAGGGGGTTACTGAAGCTTTCTTT. This encodes CSASQGVTEAFF.

This clonotype was picked up a small number of times. J is TRBJ1-2 and V is TRBV25-1; 11 nucleotides match TRBD1. CDR1 and CDR2 (germline): MGHDK, SYGVNS. The CDR3 contains 13 residues. V shed 8 bases, J shed 6 bases, and the junction held 5 bases outside the gene matches. The CDR3 loop is CASRGTGGHGYTF. The CDR3 nucleotides read TGTGCCAGCCGCGGGACAGGGGGGCATGGCTACACCTTC.

CDR3 residues: CASSYDATNEKLFF. Here the CDR3 DNA reads TGTGCCAGCAGTTACGATGCAACTAATGAAAAACTGTTTTTT. The chain links TRBV6-5 to TRBJ1-4, with unresolved D. Germline CDR1 MNHEY, CDR2 SVGAGI. V was shortened by 2 bases and J by 0 bases, with 4 bases between the two germline ends. The CDR3 contains 14 residues.

This rearrangement joins TRBV6-1 to TRBJ1-1; D is ambiguous. The CDR3 totals 14 residues. Trimming stripped 3 bases from V and 6 bases from J, with 14 bases between. Germline CDR1 reads MNHNS; CDR2 reads SASEGT. The CDR3 nucleotides are TGTGCCAGCAGTGAGATAAGACCTACTTCTGAAGCTTTCTTT. Translation: CASSEIRPTSEAFF.

There are a few counts of this clonotype. This CDR3 reads CSARDLGTSGRGYNEQFF. CDR3 nucleotides: TGCAGTGCTAGAGACCTAGGGACTAGCGGGAGAGGCTACAATGAGCAGTTCTTC. This chain links TRBV20-1 with TRBJ2-1; 14 bases line up with TRBD2. The CDR3 runs 18 residues. Trimming at V came to 0 bases and at J to 3 bases, leaving 7 bases not matched to a gene. The V gene's germline CDR1 is DFQATT and CDR2 SNEGSKA (reference sequence).

About this clonotype: Since a much larger clone is just one base distant, this may be a read error. This chain's CDR3 is CASSDKGLVHEQYF. The DNA of the CDR3 is TGTGCCAGCAGCGACAAGGGACTTGTTCACGAGCAGTACTTC. The rearrangement uses TRBV7-9 and TRBJ2-7; possibly TRBD2 for D (6 bases). Between the trimmed V and J ends, which lost 5 bases and 5 bases, there was a span of 16 bases. This CDR3 has 14 amino acids. The germline V gene encodes CDR1 SEHNR and CDR2 FQNEAQ (reference sequence).

Worth noting for this clonotype: An end of the junction does not agree with germline; a read error may underlie this. This rearrangement joins TRBV3-1 to TRBJ2-1; no clear D. CDR3 length: 13 residues. The germline V gene encodes CDR1 LGHDT and CDR2 YNNKEL (reference sequence). In nucleotides, the CDR3 is TGTGCCAGCAACCAAACAATCTACAATGAGCAGCTCTTC. Amino acid sequence: CASNQTIYNEQLF.

Worth noting for this clonotype: At one end, the junction sequence differs from germline, possibly due to a read error. V usage is TRBV20-1 and J usage is TRBJ1-6; D is undetermined. Germline V CDR1 and CDR2: DFQATT, SNEGSKA (reference sequence). The CDR3 is 13 amino acids. The CDR3, as DNA: TGCAGTGCTAGAGATCAACCAAATTCACCCCTCCGCTTT. It specifies CSARDQPNSPLRF.

V and J are TRBV29-1 and TRBJ2-5, with D hard to call. Germline V gives CDR1 SQVTM, CDR2 ANQGSEA. The CDR3 covers 11 residues. Trimming left V 4 bases short and J 2 bases short, with 5 bases between. Written as DNA, the CDR3 is TGCAGCGTTGTCGGGCAAGAGACCCAGTACTTC. Protein: CSVVGQETQYF.

The rearrangement uses TRBV18 and TRBJ1-2; possibly TRBD1 for D (5 bases). The CDR3 is 14 amino acids. Per the germline V gene, CDR1 is KGHSH and CDR2 is LQKENI. Deletions cut 6 bases from V and 8 bases from J, with 19 bases between. DNA of the CDR3: TGTGCCAGCTCCTTAATACAGGAGTCCCAAGGCTACACCTTC. It codes for CASSLIQESQGYTF.

V is TRBV21-1 and J is TRBJ1-3; the D segment call TRBD1 is taken from the table without a DNA check. TRBV21-1 constitutes a pseudogene. CDR3 length: 13 residues. CDR3 region: CARRTVLRNTIYF. CDR3 coding DNA: TGTGCCAGGAGGACAGTATTGCGAAACACCATATATTTT.

The V call is TRBV6-6, the J call TRBJ2-2; maybe TRBD2 (5 bases). Germline-derived CDR1 and CDR2 are MNHNY and SVGAGI (reference sequence). Trimming took 9 bases from V and 7 from J, leaving 15 bases between them. The CDR3 sequence is 13 residues long. The CDR3 bases are TGTGCCAGTTCCCAGCGGAAATACGGGGAGCTGTTTTTT. Protein: CASSQRKYGELFF.

For this clonotype: The junction shows a germline mismatch at one end, possibly a read error. This chain connects TRBV7-9 to TRBJ1-1; D perhaps matches TRBD1 (5 bases). Germline V gene sequence: CDR1 SEHNR, CDR2 FQNEAQ (reference sequence). The CDR3 is made up of 8 amino acids. The CDR3 DNA reads as TGTGCCAGCAGCGGGGACCACTTT. Translating it yields CASSGDHF.

This rearrangement joins TRBV5-6 to TRBJ2-1, with 11 bases aligning to TRBD2. Germline lookup yields CDR1 SGHDT and CDR2 YYEEEE. Losses at the gene ends were 3 bases for V and 2 bases for J; bases not matched to a gene: 4. The CDR3 is made up of 16 amino acids. The CDR3 DNA sequence: TGTGCCAGCAGCTGGGGGACTAGCGGCCCCTACAATGAGCAGTTCTTC. This gives the protein CASSWGTSGPYNEQFF. Looking up the rest from reference TRBV5-6 and TRBJ2-1 gives the full variable domain: DAGVTQSPTHLIKTRGQQVTLRCSPKSGHDTVSWYQQALGQGPQFIFQYYEEEERQRGNFPDRFSGHQFPNYSSELNVNALLLGDSALYLCASSWGTSGPYNEQFFGPGTRLTVL.

This clonotype was seen a single time. This chain connects TRBV6-5 to TRBJ1-1, with D uncertain. Germline lookup yields CDR1 MNHEY and CDR2 SVGAGI. V lost 5 bases, J lost 4 bases, and 8 bases lay in between. The CDR3 sequence is 12 residues long. The CDR3 loop reads CASSKRFTEAFF. CDR3 coding DNA: TGTGCCAGCAGTAAGCGATTCACTGAAGCTTTCTTT.

On this clonotype itself: At one boundary the junction diverges from the germline segment, which might be a read error. V gene TRBV18 combines with J gene TRBJ1-1; D may be TRBD1 (5 bases). The CDR3 contains 12 residues. Germline CDR1 KGHSH, CDR2 LQKENI. Written as DNA, the CDR3 is TGTGCCGGCTCACCCCTCGGGGGTGAAGCTTTCTTT. Translating gives CAGSPLGGEAFF.

This clonotype has just one count. This may come from a read error, since a much larger clone is one base off. The chain employs TRBV20-1 and TRBJ2-3; no firm D call. The germline V gene has CDR1 DFQATT and CDR2 SNEGSKA (reference sequence). There are 14 residues in the CDR3. V shed 1 base and J shed 2 bases, with 10 bases lying between them. The CDR3: CSARGSRSTDTQYF. CDR3 DNA sequence: TGCAGTGCTAGAGGCTCAAGATCCACAGATACGCAGTATTTT.